What follows are 12 T cell receptor beta chains derived from one specimen sequenced in a study of CD8+ T cells in alopecia areata. Treatment here: oral pan-JAK inhibitor, 5-10 mg twice daily. cDNA serving as the sequencing template came from extracted, reverse transcribed RNA. Repertoires were generated with immunoSEQ multiplex PCR, while TCRdb's copy carries only in-frame clones and drops some. The sample shows roughly 98,000 clones, 50% to 75% of them seen only once. The sample here was CD8+ T cells sorted from blood, taken at week 4, from a patient treated with tofacitinib. These TCRs come from a human donor with alopecia areata.

The chain couples TRBV4-3 to TRBJ2-7; a possible D gene is TRBD2 (6 bases). Trimming cost V 0 bases and J 2 bases, with 14 bases left between them. Germline V CDR1 and CDR2: LGHNA, YSLEER. The CDR3 length is 16 residues. The CDR3 is CASSQDRGYYPYEQYF. In DNA form, the CDR3 reads TGCGCCAGCAGCCAAGATCGGGGGTATTATCCCTACGAGCAGTACTTC.

The J gene is TRBJ2-2, the V gene TRBV6-4, with D possibly being TRBD1 (5 bases). V was shortened by 6 bases and J by 0 bases, with 8 bases between the two germline ends. The CDR3 length is 14 residues. Germline V CDR1 and CDR2: MRHNA, SNTAGT. The CDR3 bases are TGTGCCAGCAGCAGGGCCTCGAACACCGGGGAGCTGTTTTTT. Translation gives CASSRASNTGELFF.

J is TRBJ2-6 and V is TRBV27; the D is unclear. This CDR3 has 14 residues. CDR1 MNHEY and CDR2 SMNVEV come from the germline V gene (reference sequence). V was cut by 5 bases and J by 0 bases, with 5 bases left in between. The CDR3 spells CASSDSSGANVLTF. CDR3 DNA: TGTGCCAGCAGTGATAGCTCTGGGGCCAACGTCCTGACTTTC. Drawing the rest from reference TRBV27 and TRBJ2-6, the complete variable domain is EAQVTQNPRYLITVTGKKLTVTCSQNMNHEYMSWYRQDPGLGLRQIYYSMNVEVTDKGDVPEGYKVSRKEKRNFPLILESPSPNQTSLYFCASSDSSGANVLTFGAGSRLTVL.

The CDR3 region is CASSPSSSGISYEQYF. The CDR3 DNA follows: TGTGCCAGCTCACCCTCATCTAGCGGAATATCCTACGAGCAGTACTTC. The rearrangement joins TRBV18 to TRBJ2-7; 7 bases line up with TRBD2. J gave up 1 base and V 3 bases, and 9 bases lay outside the gene matches. Germline V gene sequence: CDR1 KGHSH, CDR2 LQKENI. This CDR3 is built from 16 residues.

A few counts support this clone. The chain is built from TRBV4-1 and TRBJ2-3; 14 nucleotides line up with TRBD2. Germline-derived CDR1 and CDR2 are MGHRA and YSYEKL. There are 18 residues in the CDR3. V dropped 2 bases and J dropped 1; count of bases not matched to a gene: 5. Here the CDR3 reads CASSQTGLAGAGTDTQYF. The CDR3 nucleotides read TGCGCCAGCAGCCAAACGGGACTAGCGGGAGCCGGCACAGATACGCAGTATTTT.

The table lists this clone with a few counts. The chain uses TRBV5-1 and TRBJ2-7, with D possibly TRBD2 on 6 matching bases. The V gene lost 1 base and the J gene lost 3 bases, with 11 bases spanning the gap. This CDR3 has 14 amino acids. CDR1 is SGHRS and CDR2 is YFSETQ in the germline V gene. This chain's CDR3 is CASSLFRAGYEQYF. DNA of the CDR3: TGCGCCAGCAGCTTGTTCAGAGCGGGCTACGAGCAGTACTTC.

The chain is built from TRBV27 and TRBJ1-1; no firm D call. Per germline, CDR1 MNHEY and CDR2 SMNVEV (reference sequence). V was cut by 4 bases and J by 0 bases, with 6 bases left in between. This CDR3 spans 13 amino acids. The CDR3 is CASSSGLNTEAFF. CDR3 DNA: TGTGCCAGCAGTTCGGGGTTGAACACTGAAGCTTTCTTT.

By sample share, this clone is large (0.1 to 1%). This rearrangement joins TRBV7-9 to TRBJ2-7; D is uncertain. This CDR3 spans 16 amino acids. V dropped 1 base and J dropped 2 bases, with 15 bases sitting between them. Germline V gene data show CDR1 as SEHNR and CDR2 as FQNEAQ (reference sequence). The CDR3 region is CASSLDGGFRTYEQYF. The CDR3 DNA sequence: TGTGCCAGCAGCTTAGATGGCGGATTTAGAACCTACGAGCAGTACTTC.

With respect to this clone: Possible read error: a much larger clone is one base away. Other DNA sequences in this sample translate to the same CDR3. The chain recombines TRBV13 with TRBJ2-7; D not resolved. Germline V gives CDR1 PRHDT, CDR2 FYEKMQ (reference sequence). The CDR3 sequence is 11 residues long. V was cut by 0 bases and J by 4 bases, with 1 base left in between. In DNA form, the CDR3 reads TGTGCCAGCAGCTTAGGTTACGAGCAGTACTTC. It specifies CASSLGYEQYF.

The chain combines TRBV9 with TRBJ2-7; 11 bases line up with TRBD2. The CDR3 runs to 15 residues. Germline lookup yields CDR1 SGDLS and CDR2 YYNGEE. V lost 3 bases and J lost 0; bases outside the gene matches: 2. CDR3 protein: CASSEGLADSYEQYF. CDR3 sequence (DNA): TGTGCCAGCAGCGAGGGACTAGCGGACTCCTACGAGCAGTACTTC.

CDR3 sequence: CAAGTLSKNIQYF. In nucleotides, the CDR3 is TGTGCCGCGGGAACGTTAAGCAAAAACATTCAGTACTTC. This sequence joins TRBV10-3 and TRBJ2-4; possible D gene TRBD2, 6 bases. This CDR3 comprises 13 residues. Germline V gene data show CDR1 as ENHRY and CDR2 as SYGVKD. V lost 11 bases to trimming and J lost 3 bases, with 14 bases between them.

This clone occurred a few times. In DNA form, the CDR3 reads TGTGCCAGCAGCTACGATTGGCGGGAGTCGATGGGTGACAATGAGCAGTTCTTC. This gives the protein CASSYDWRESMGDNEQFF. The rearrangement joins TRBV5-4 to TRBJ2-1, with TRBD2 matching over 7 bases. Germline-derived CDR1 and CDR2 are SGHNT and YYREEE (reference sequence). This CDR3 comprises 18 residues. With 3 bases clipped from V and 5 bases from J, the junction kept 17 bases outside the gene matches.